These T cell receptor beta chains were read from a single sample in a study of blood T cell repertoires in COVID-19. The method was immunoSEQ multiplex PCR; TCRdb's version includes in-frame clones alone and lacks a portion of them. The sample has 200,000 to 250,000 clones, around 89% seen once. The source material was peripheral blood. Every receptor here comes from a man younger than 45 with COVID-19, enrolled during active disease. Both conserved end residues are part of each CDR3. A D gene is named only where the DNA matches it firmly. Part of the rows lack a size; the others show once, few, many or a class for expanded clones.

J: TRBJ2-7; D: TRBD1; size: few; V: TRBV4-1; CDR3: CASSHGTGSYEQYF; DNA: TGCGCCAGCAGCCATGGGACAGGCTCCTACGAGCAGTACTTC
J: TRBJ2-7; D: NA; size: NA; V: TRBV5-4; CDR3: CASSLSSSGGRREQYF; DNA: TGTGCCAGCAGCTTAAGCTCCAGCGGCGGCAGGAGGGAGCAGTACTTC
J: TRBJ2-7; D: TRBD1; size: NA; V: TRBV27; CDR3: CASRLQGAILYEQYF; DNA: TGTGCCAGCAGACTACAGGGGGCGATCCTCTACGAGCAGTACTTC
J: TRBJ2-5; D: TRBD2; size: NA; V: TRBV9; CDR3: CASSVESGGGRWSQETQYF; DNA: TGTGCCAGCAGCGTGGAATCCGGCGGGGGGAGATGGAGCCAAGAGACCCAGTACTTC
J: TRBJ2-7; D: TRBD1; size: NA; V: TRBV4-2; CDR3: CASSQGLSTGTGNYEQYF; DNA: TGTGCCAGCAGCCAAGGTTTGTCGACCGGGACAGGGAACTACGAGCAGTACTTC
J: TRBJ2-3; D: NA; size: NA; V: TRBV6-5; CDR3: CASSYSGGYGTDTQYF; DNA: TGTGCCAGCAGTTACTCCGGCGGTTATGGCACAGATACGCAGTATTTT
J: TRBJ1-5; D: TRBD1; size: few; V: TRBV2; CDR3: CASSDVGTGGGQPQHF; DNA: TGTGCCAGCAGTGATGTCGGGACAGGGGGGGGTCAGCCCCAGCATTTT
J: TRBJ2-7; D: TRBD1; size: NA; V: TRBV4-1; CDR3: CASSLMTGASYEQYF; DNA: TGCGCCAGCAGTCTAATGACAGGGGCGTCCTACGAGCAGTACTTC
J: TRBJ1-1; D: NA; size: NA; V: TRBV7-6; CDR3: CASAAGSNTEAFF; DNA: TGTGCCAGCGCGGCCGGATCGAACACTGAAGCTTTCTTT
J: TRBJ1-1; D: TRBD1; size: NA; V: TRBV7-9; CDR3: CASSFDRVGTEAFF; DNA: TGTGCCAGCAGCTTCGACAGGGTCGGCACTGAAGCTTTCTTT
J: TRBJ1-1; D: TRBD1; size: NA; V: TRBV24-1; CDR3: CATTGQGRTEAFF; DNA: TGTGCCACCACGGGACAGGGGCGAACTGAAGCTTTCTTT
J: TRBJ2-7; D: NA; size: once; V: TRBV25-1; CDR3: CASSELTLGVYEQYF; DNA: TGTGCCAGCAGTGAATTAACCCTTGGAGTGTACGAGCAGTACTTC
J: TRBJ2-5; D: NA; size: NA; V: TRBV7-9; CDR3: CASSLAGRAGETQYF; DNA: TGTGCCAGCAGCTTAGCAGGCAGGGCCGGGGAGACCCAGTACTTC
J: TRBJ2-7; D: TRBD2; size: NA; V: TRBV6-5; CDR3: CASSYSSGAGYEQYF; DNA: TGTGCCAGCAGTTACTCGAGCGGGGCAGGCTACGAGCAGTACTTC
J: TRBJ1-1; D: NA; size: NA; V: TRBV7-3; CDR3: CASSLTGTSSGEAFF; DNA: TGTGCCAGCAGCTTAACTGGCACAAGCTCGGGGGAAGCTTTCTTT
J: TRBJ1-1; D: NA; size: NA; V: TRBV5-1; CDR3: CASSLDGLNTEAFF; DNA: TGCGCCAGCAGCTTAGACGGGTTGAACACTGAAGCTTTCTTT
J: TRBJ1-5; D: TRBD1; size: NA; V: TRBV19; CDR3: CASSIRDRVVASFDSNQPQHF; DNA: TGTGCCAGTAGTATACGGGACAGGGTGGTCGCTTCTTTCGATAGCAATCAGCCCCAGCATTTT
J: TRBJ2-1; D: NA; size: NA; V: TRBV5-6; CDR3: CASSRTINEQFF; DNA: TGTGCCAGCAGCCGGACAATTAATGAGCAGTTCTTC
J: TRBJ2-3; D: NA; size: NA; V: TRBV6-5; CDR3: CASSLNRDGTDTQYF; DNA: TGTGCCAGCAGCCTGAACAGGGACGGCACAGATACGCAGTATTTT
J: TRBJ1-1; D: TRBD1; size: NA; V: TRBV6-6; CDR3: CASKDRGGGNTEAFF; DNA: TGTGCCAGCAAGGACAGGGGTGGGGGGAACACTGAAGCTTTCTTT
J: TRBJ1-6; D: TRBD1; size: NA; V: TRBV27; CDR3: CASSLRVPTGDYNSPLHF; DNA: TGTGCCAGCAGTTTAAGGGTCCCTACAGGGGACTATAATTCACCCCTCCACTTT
J: TRBJ1-3; D: TRBD1; size: NA; V: TRBV9; CDR3: CASSTGVLSGNTIYF; DNA: TGTGCCAGCAGCACAGGGGTCCTCTCTGGAAACACCATATATTTT
J: TRBJ1-3; D: NA; size: NA; V: TRBV18; CDR3: CASSPQGPGNTIYF; DNA: TGTGCCAGCTCACCACAGGGGCCGGGAAACACCATATATTTT
J: TRBJ2-7; D: NA; size: NA; V: TRBV7-2; CDR3: CASSLWGREQYF; DNA: TGTGCCAGCAGCTTATGGGGGCGTGAGCAGTACTTC
J: TRBJ2-1; D: TRBD1; size: few; V: TRBV9; CDR3: CASSLGLGTGGPLNEQFF; DNA: TGTGCCAGCAGCCTTGGCCTCGGGACAGGGGGGCCATTGAATGAGCAGTTCTTC
J: TRBJ1-1; D: TRBD1; size: NA; V: TRBV14; CDR3: CASSFTAGTGESTEAFF; DNA: TGTGCCAGCAGCTTTACTGCCGGGACAGGGGAGAGCACTGAAGCTTTCTTT
J: TRBJ2-7; D: TRBD1; size: NA; V: TRBV7-2; CDR3: CASSLSGTGFSEQYF; DNA: TGTGCCAGCAGCCTTTCCGGGACAGGGTTTAGCGAGCAGTACTTC
J: TRBJ2-7; D: TRBD1; size: NA; V: TRBV6-6; CDR3: CASSYLDRVESYEQYF; DNA: TGTGCCAGCAGTTACCTAGACAGGGTCGAATCGTACGAGCAGTACTTC
J: TRBJ2-1; D: NA; size: NA; V: TRBV27; CDR3: CASGLSNSFSYNEQFF; DNA: TGTGCCAGCGGCCTATCGAACAGCTTCTCCTACAATGAGCAGTTCTTC
J: TRBJ2-3; D: NA; size: NA; V: TRBV28; CDR3: CASSLQGPSTDTQYF; DNA: TGTGCCAGCAGTTTACAGGGGCCTAGCACAGATACGCAGTATTTT
J: TRBJ1-1; D: NA; size: NA; V: TRBV18; CDR3: CASSPNPRGGNTEAFF; DNA: TGTGCCAGCTCACCCAATCCTAGGGGAGGGAACACTGAAGCTTTCTTT
J: TRBJ2-5; D: TRBD2; size: NA; V: TRBV5-4; CDR3: CASSPMGLAGQETQYF; DNA: TGTGCCAGCAGCCCGATGGGACTAGCGGGACAAGAGACCCAGTACTTC
J: TRBJ2-7; D: NA; size: NA; V: TRBV4-2; CDR3: CASSQSYLGQTYEQYF; DNA: TGTGCCAGCAGCCAGTCATACCTCGGACAGACCTACGAGCAGTACTTC
J: TRBJ2-7; D: NA; size: NA; V: TRBV7-2; CDR3: CASSLGFGEREQYF; DNA: TGTGCCAGCAGCTTAGGTTTTGGGGAGAGGGAGCAGTACTTC
J: TRBJ2-7; D: NA; size: NA; V: TRBV6-1; CDR3: CASSDRRDFEQYF; DNA: TGTGCCAGCAGTGATCGGCGGGATTTTGAGCAGTACTTC
J: TRBJ1-1; D: NA; size: NA; V: TRBV5-1; CDR3: CASSLWPGPNTEAFF; DNA: TGCGCCAGCAGCTTGTGGCCAGGGCCGAACACTGAAGCTTTCTTT
J: TRBJ1-5; D: NA; size: NA; V: TRBV28; CDR3: CASTQPTGRQPQHF; DNA: TGTGCCAGCACACAGCCCACAGGTCGGCAGCCCCAGCATTTT
J: TRBJ2-1; D: TRBD1; size: NA; V: TRBV11-3; CDR3: CASSYDRGSGNEQFF; DNA: TGTGCCAGCAGTTATGACAGGGGAAGCGGCAATGAGCAGTTCTTC
J: TRBJ1-2; D: TRBD1; size: NA; V: TRBV28; CDR3: CASRTGKPYGYTF; DNA: TGTGCCAGCAGGACAGGGAAACCCTATGGCTACACCTTC
J: TRBJ1-2; D: NA; size: NA; V: TRBV5-5; CDR3: CASSLSTVEGGYTF; DNA: TGTGCCAGCAGCTTGTCTACAGTGGAAGGAGGCTACACCTTC
J: TRBJ1-1; D: TRBD1; size: once; V: TRBV7-2; CDR3: CASSAAGGAVTEAFF; DNA: TGTGCCAGCAGCGCCGCAGGGGGCGCTGTCACTGAAGCTTTCTTT
J: TRBJ2-1; D: NA; size: NA; V: TRBV7-3; CDR3: CASSSWSGSGEQFF; DNA: TGTGCCAGCAGCTCGTGGAGCGGTTCGGGTGAGCAGTTCTTC
J: TRBJ1-2; D: TRBD1; size: NA; V: TRBV6-5; CDR3: CASSKRDRGFSGYTF; DNA: TGTGCCAGCAGTAAACGGGACAGGGGATTTTCTGGCTACACCTTC
J: TRBJ2-7; D: NA; size: NA; V: TRBV28; CDR3: CASSLLAGYSYEQYF; DNA: TGTGCCAGCAGTTTACTGGCAGGGTATTCCTACGAGCAGTACTTC
J: TRBJ2-7; D: NA; size: NA; V: TRBV5-6; CDR3: CASSSSYEQYF; DNA: TGTGCCAGCAGCTCATCCTACGAGCAGTACTTC
J: TRBJ1-2; D: NA; size: once; V: TRBV27; CDR3: CASSLSGRSGYGYTF; DNA: TGTGCCAGCAGTTTATCGGGCAGGAGCGGCTATGGCTACACCTTC
J: TRBJ2-1; D: TRBD2; size: once; V: TRBV18; CDR3: CASSPVVAGDGTYNEQFF; DNA: TGTGCCAGCTCACCCGTTGTAGCGGGAGACGGTACCTACAATGAGCAGTTCTTC
J: TRBJ2-1; D: NA; size: NA; V: TRBV19; CDR3: CASNRGIYNEQFF; DNA: TGTGCCAGTAATAGGGGGATTTACAATGAGCAGTTCTTC
J: TRBJ2-4; D: NA; size: NA; V: TRBV21-1; CDR3: CASSPESLAKNIQYF; DNA: TGTGCCAGCAGCCCCGAGAGCCTAGCCAAAAACATTCAGTACTTC
J: TRBJ1-2; D: NA; size: NA; V: TRBV27; CDR3: CASSLSPSQLYGYTF; DNA: TGTGCCAGCAGTTTATCCCCCTCACAGCTCTATGGCTACACCTTC
J: TRBJ1-3; D: TRBD1; size: NA; V: TRBV6-5; CDR3: CASSYSDRAGNTIYF; DNA: TGTGCCAGCAGTTACTCGGACAGGGCGGGAAACACCATATATTTT
J: TRBJ2-7; D: NA; size: NA; V: TRBV28; CDR3: CASSLGWSYEQYF; DNA: TGTGCCAGCAGTTTGGGCTGGTCCTACGAGCAGTACTTC
J: TRBJ1-2; D: NA; size: NA; V: TRBV12-3/TRBV12-4; CDR3: CASTAQGYGYTF; DNA: TGTGCCAGCACCGCGCAGGGGTATGGCTACACCTTC
J: TRBJ1-1; D: NA; size: NA; V: TRBV14; CDR3: CASSPFSQTEAFF; DNA: TGTGCCAGCAGCCCCTTTAGTCAAACTGAAGCTTTCTTT
J: TRBJ1-1; D: NA; size: NA; V: TRBV5-1; CDR3: CASSLVFRMNTEAFF; DNA: TGCGCCAGCAGCTTGGTATTCAGGATGAACACTGAAGCTTTCTTT
J: TRBJ1-2; D: TRBD1; size: NA; V: TRBV15; CDR3: CATSRDVGTGYGYTF; DNA: TGTGCCACCAGCAGGGACGTCGGGACAGGCTATGGCTACACCTTC
J: TRBJ1-2; D: TRBD1; size: NA; V: TRBV6-5; CDR3: CASSLGTGGGYGYTF; DNA: TGTGCCAGCAGCCTCGGGACAGGGGGCGGGTATGGCTACACCTTC